This T cell receptor beta chain was obtained from a study of T cells after yellow fever vaccination (dated by TCRdb to the late 2010s). For the wider study: Staining for CD3, CD45RA, CCR7 and CD95 was used to sort memory subsets (EM, EMRA, CM and Tscm) on a BD FACS Aria III. Libraries from fractions with low cell numbers were prepared with the SMART-Seq v4 Ultra Low Input RNA kit. To track T-cell clones before and after primary and booster YFV17D yellow fever vaccination, bulk TCR alpha and beta repertoires were sequenced longitudinally. Two healthy male donors, one aged 18 to 30 and one aged 30 to 40 years, were included in the cohort. Blood was collected at multiple timepoints before and after primary and secondary immunization, and bulk PBMC replicates and cell subsets were isolated. Sorting of memory subsets took place on days 0, 15 and 45 and at 18 months after primary vaccination, as well as on days 0, 15 and 45 after the 30-year booster. Points the paper makes about the study in general: A small fraction of clonotypes appeared in both the CD4 and CD8 compartments, likely as a result of convergent recombination. On day 0, almost all vaccine-responding clonotypes were found to be below detection in the sorted memory subsets. After the booster, most clones that had expanded after primary vaccination were detected again (around 96% of CD4 and 88% of CD8), suggesting broad maintenance of memory. Because the study included only two donors, the extent to which the findings can be generalized is limited. FACS-sorted repertoires could contain abundant contaminating clonotypes from the bulk population, so computational filtering was required. Compared with the primary T-cell response, the secondary T-cell response was weaker but faster, peaking on day 5 rather than day 15.

This clonotype was seen ten or more times. No much larger clone exists at a distance of one base, and base qualities are not known. Per the publication, the treatment or condition label means: live attenuated yellow fever vaccine strain. A standard Ficoll-Paque protocol was used to isolate PBMCs from peripheral blood. RNA from sorted memory subsets was extracted with the RNeasy Micro Kit. As encoded in the germline V gene, CDR1 is ENHRY while CDR2 is SYGVKD. Germline trimming: 4 bases from V, 8 bases from J; junction bases outside gene matches: 14. The CDR3 covers 15 residues, taking in both the cysteine and the phenylalanine. Here the CDR3 DNA is all that survives: 45 bases in frame from base 1. Synthesis of TCR cDNA relied on 5'RACE template switching, a step that introduced a universal primer site along with unique molecular identifiers. Priming for cDNA synthesis came from both the TCR alpha and TCR beta constant segments. Libraries were amplified in two PCR steps, with sample barcodes and sequencing adapters added in the second step. Sequencing of libraries was done on Illumina HiSeq 2500 (2x100 bp) or NovaSeq (2x150 bp). As for how the authors treated the data: Reads were demultiplexed and collapsed into UMI consensus sequences with MIGEC, and V(D)J alignment was performed with MiXCR. Using edgeR on replicate PBMC samples, clonotypes were called vaccine-responding if FDR was below 0.01 and the log2 fold change was above 5 up to day 15. CD4 or CD8 identity was assigned to each bulk clonotype according to whether the clonotype was present at higher abundance in the sequenced CD4 repertoire or the sequenced CD8 repertoire. To estimate how each clone was distributed across memory phenotypes, clonotype frequencies in memory subsets were weighted by FACS-sorted cell numbers. The public reads were reprocessed in TCRdb via fastp at Q25 and MiXCR, keeping in-frame beta chains. Records with the same CDR3 protein are collapsed into one entry carrying the most frequent genes and DNA. These V and J calls originate from TCRdb's pipeline instead of the authors' own analysis. The table for this sample lists under 50,000 distinct CDR3 sequences; 5% to 8% of them were counted only once. The top ten hold under 11% of the sample.

Sequenced material: PBMCs, either bulk or a sorted T-cell subset (CD4+, CD8+, memory, or dextramer-sorted; not recorded which), taken 45 days after the yellow fever booster vaccination. The V and J segments used are TRBV10-3 and TRBJ2-7, with TRBD1 identical over 7 junction bases. The receptor's source is a man aged 25-40 years who received the YFV17D yellow fever vaccine. The CDR3 is CAISAYTGDSLQQYF. The DNA sequence reads TGTGCCATCAGTGCCTATACAGGGGACAGTCTGCAGCAGTACTTC.